Presented here are 18 T cell receptor beta chains from one specimen sequenced in a study of cytomegalovirus exposure and HLA in healthy donors. Primers for the PCR totalled 60 Vbeta and 13 Jbeta. TCRdb's copy holds only in-frame clones and misses some; the assay was immunoSEQ multiplex PCR. This repertoire shows roughly 100,000 clones, under 80% found once; its top ten account for about 2%. The specimen sequenced was PBMCs. The origin of the receptors is a man aged 35-49 years in good health and CMV-seronegative.

J is TRBJ2-7 and V is TRBV27; tentatively, D is TRBD2 (5 bases). The germline V and J ends were trimmed by 2 bases and 0 bases, with 11 bases remaining between them. From germline, CDR1 is MNHEY and CDR2 SMNVEV (reference sequence). This CDR3 region has 15 residues. CDR3 DNA: TGTGCCAGCAGTTTAAGTTCGGGGAACTCCTACGAGCAGTACTTC. Its protein is CASSLSSGNSYEQYF.

The chain is built from TRBV13 and TRBJ2-7; TRBD1 matches at 7 bases. Trimming cost V 6 bases and J 3 bases; bases outside gene matches: 5. Germline V gene lookup returns CDR1 PRHDT and CDR2 FYEKMQ (reference sequence). The CDR3 has 13 amino acids. CDR3 amino acids: CASSFTGDYEQYF. CDR3 in DNA: TGTGCCAGCAGTTTTACAGGGGACTACGAGCAGTACTTC.

The chain uses TRBV4-2 and TRBJ1-6; 10 positions match TRBD1. CDR1 is LGHNA, CDR2 YNFKEQ, per germline. The V segment lost 0 bases and the J segment 7 bases; nucleotides outside the gene matches: 9. CDR3 size: 18 residues. DNA of the CDR3: TGTGCCAGCAGCCAAGACCCCCTCGGGACAGGGGCCAATTCACCCCTCCACTTT. It translates to CASSQDPLGTGANSPLHF.

This clone was counted only a few times. The rearrangement joins TRBV28 to TRBJ2-7, with 7 bases fitting TRBD2. The CDR3 loop spans 15 amino acids. Trimming took 8 bases from V and 6 from J; bases not matched to a gene: 16. The V gene's germline CDR1 is MDHEN and CDR2 SYDVKM. This CDR3 is CASRSYQRDGSEQYF. The CDR3 DNA sequence: TGTGCCAGCCGGTCCTACCAGCGGGACGGCTCCGAGCAGTACTTC.

This clone was observed a single time. The V and J genes are TRBV4-2 and TRBJ2-4; 7 nucleotides agree with TRBD1. The CDR3 length is 17 residues. V was pared by 4 bases and J by 1 base, with 10 bases of the junction left unmatched. Germline values: CDR1 LGHNA, CDR2 YNFKEQ. CDR3 loop: CASSPSGAGGAKNIQYF. The CDR3 DNA follows: TGTGCCAGCAGCCCCTCAGGCGCAGGGGGTGCCAAAAACATTCAGTACTTC.

This chain connects TRBV5-4 to TRBJ1-1; no clear D gene. V was shortened by 1 base and J by 1 base, with 8 bases between the two germline ends. CDR1 and CDR2 from the germline V gene are SGHNT and YYREEE (reference sequence). The CDR3 sequence is 14 residues long. The CDR3 sequence: CASSLIQPNTEAFF. The CDR3 coding sequence is TGTGCCAGCAGCTTGATACAGCCGAACACTGAAGCTTTCTTT.

V is TRBV5-4 and J is TRBJ2-2; 10 bases map to TRBD2. This CDR3 is built from 15 residues. The ends lost 0 bases at V and 5 bases at J; junction bases unmatched: 1. Germline lookup yields CDR1 SGHNT and CDR2 YYREEE (reference sequence). CDR3 sequence: CASSLERGGTGELFF. The DNA of the CDR3 is TGTGCCAGCAGCTTGGAGCGGGGGGGAACCGGGGAGCTGTTTTTT.

V is TRBV21-1 and J is TRBJ2-1; the D call TRBD1 from the table was never checked on the DNA. TRBV21-1 is assigned pseudogene status. The CDR3 totals 11 residues. The CDR3 sequence: CASSKDRGKFF. DNA for the CDR3: TGTGCCAGCAGCAAAGACAGGGGGAAGTTCTTC.

The chain uses TRBV29-1 and TRBJ2-2, with D perhaps TRBD1 (5 bases). The CDR3 contains 14 residues. Germline values: CDR1 SQVTM, CDR2 ANQGSEA. The V end lost 6 bases, the J end lost 1 base, and 12 bases lay between the germline ends. The CDR3 region is CSVRWQGNTGELFF. DNA of the CDR3: TGCAGCGTCCGGTGGCAGGGGAACACCGGGGAGCTGTTTTTT.

The chain recombines TRBV4-2 with TRBJ2-7, with 8 positions matching TRBD2. This CDR3 is built from 14 residues. CDR1 LGHNA and CDR2 YNFKEQ come from the germline V gene. V lost 5 bases, J lost 3 bases, and 6 bases stayed unmatched. This chain's CDR3 is CASSSGAGDYEQYF. The CDR3 nucleotides read TGTGCCAGCAGCTCGGGAGCGGGGGACTACGAGCAGTACTTC.

The gene calls are TRBV7-2 and TRBJ2-7; 7 nucleotides align to TRBD2. This CDR3 is built from 14 residues. From germline, CDR1 is SGHTA and CDR2 FQGNSA. Trimming took 5 bases from V and 6 from J; bases not matched to a gene: 10. The CDR3 DNA sequence: TGTGCCAGCAGCCGTGGACTAGAATTATCCGAGCAGTACTTC. Protein: CASSRGLELSEQYF.

This chain links TRBV19 with TRBJ2-2, with 10 bases that match TRBD2. Germline assignment: CDR1 LNHDA and CDR2 SQIVND (reference sequence). There are 17 residues in the CDR3. With 3 bases clipped from V and 3 bases from J, the junction kept 7 bases outside the gene matches. The chain's CDR3 is CASSITSGALYTGELFF. As DNA, the CDR3 is TGTGCCAGTAGTATCACTAGCGGGGCCTTATACACCGGGGAGCTGTTTTTT. Supplemented by reference TRBV19 and TRBJ2-2, the full variable domain reads DGGITQSPKYLFRKEGQNVTLSCEQNLNHDAMYWYRQDPGQGLRLIYYSQIVNDFQKGDIAEGYSVSREKKESFPLTVTSAQKNPTAFYLCASSITSGALYTGELFFGEGSRLTVL.

The rearrangement uses TRBV28 and TRBJ1-3; 9 bases line up with TRBD1. The CDR3 loop spans 16 amino acids. Germline loops: CDR1 MDHEN, CDR2 SYDVKM. J lost 3 bases, V lost 3 bases, and 6 bases had no gene match. The CDR3 region is CASSLSGQGVGNTIYF. The CDR3 DNA sequence: TGTGCCAGCAGTTTGTCGGGACAGGGCGTTGGAAACACCATATATTTT.

V is TRBV6-1 and J is TRBJ2-1; 8 nucleotides line up with TRBD1. Germline V gives CDR1 MNHNS, CDR2 SASEGT. Losses at the gene ends were 10 bases for V and 7 bases for J; bases not matched to a gene: 12. This CDR3 comprises 14 residues. As DNA, the CDR3 is TGTGCCATCTCCGGGACAGGCGAACCTAATGAGCAGTTCTTC. Its translation: CAISGTGEPNEQFF.

This clone appeared a single time. This chain links TRBV7-6 with TRBJ2-3; 11 bases map to TRBD2. V was pared by 0 bases and J by 1 base, with 3 bases of the junction left unmatched. The CDR3 runs 17 residues. Germline CDR1 and CDR2: SGHVS and FNYEAQ. CDR3 loop: CASSLAVLAGGTDTQYF. As DNA, the CDR3 is TGTGCCAGCAGCTTAGCGGTACTAGCGGGAGGCACAGATACGCAGTATTTT.

This chain connects TRBV6-1 to TRBJ2-1, with TRBD2 identical over 12 bases. The CDR3 is 17 amino acids. Germline V gene lookup returns CDR1 MNHNS and CDR2 SASEGT. V gave up 4 bases and J gave up 8 bases; unmatched junction bases: 12. The CDR3 DNA reads TGTGCCAGCAGTGCTTTCTTGCTAGCGGGGGGGTCCGATGAGCAGTTCTTC. Its translation: CASSAFLLAGGSDEQFF.

The rearrangement links TRBV5-1 to TRBJ2-5; 7 bases are a match to TRBD1. The CDR3 length is 17 residues. V lost 1 base and J lost 7; bases outside the gene matches: 16. Germline lookup yields CDR1 SGHRS and CDR2 YFSETQ. The chain's CDR3 is CASSLTLTGAHEGTQYF. Written as DNA, the CDR3 is TGCGCCAGCAGCTTGACCCTCACAGGGGCCCACGAAGGGACCCAGTACTTC. Supplemented by reference TRBV5-1 and TRBJ2-5, the full variable domain reads KAGVTQTPRYLIKTRGQQVTLSCSPISGHRSVSWYQQTPGQGLQFLFEYFSETQRNKGNFPGRFSGRQFSNSRSEMNVSTLELGDSALYLCASSLTLTGAHEGTQYFGPGTRLLVL.

This chain connects TRBV5-7 to TRBJ1-3; 8 bases are a match to TRBD1. TRBV5-7 is reported as an ORF; its role is uncertain. V lost 0 bases to trimming and J lost 0 bases; unmatched junction nucleotides: 8. This CDR3 region has 18 residues. This CDR3 reads CASSLAFGQGASGNTIYF. DNA of the CDR3: TGTGCCAGCAGCTTGGCTTTCGGTCAGGGGGCCTCTGGAAACACCATATATTTT.